The entry below describes one T cell receptor (beta chain). This clonotype has only a few counts. It lacks a known antigen. Within one base of it there is no much larger clone, and no base qualities were kept. These data belong to a study of T cells in Graves' hyperthyroidism and ophthalmopathy (dated by TCRdb to between 2018 and 2021). Study-wide context: Peripheral blood samples were taken at initial diagnosis, before any treatment was given. To identify TCR V-J signatures that set the groups apart, the researchers used a discovery cohort of 100 patients, made up of approximately 43 with Graves' ophthalmopathy and about 55 with stable Graves' hyperthyroidism. The 75 to 100 discovery patients were randomly split 7:3 into training and test sets. Whether ophthalmopathy could be predicted prospectively was tested in an independent validation cohort made up of 18 to 20 hyperthyroidism patients plus 17 patients who later progressed to ophthalmopathy. In addition, the study compared T-cell repertoires in thyroid tissue and in blood from several Graves' hyperthyroidism patients. Once sampling was done, hyperthyroidism patients were given methimazole at a starting dose of 30 mg daily, whereas ophthalmopathy patients were given high-dose intravenous methylprednisolone. The paper describes TCR Vbeta CDR3 sequencing of 135 peripheral blood samples, made up of some 42 ophthalmopathy patients, 70 to 80 hyperthyroidism patients and 17 progressor patients.

From cysteine to phenylalanine, the CDR3 is 15 amino acids long. Only the CDR3 portion is preserved as DNA: 45 bases, with reading frame beginning at the first base. A distance of 17 bases separates the germline ends of V and J, which lose 7 bases and 4 bases respectively. The CDR1 and CDR2 encoded by the germline V gene are SNHLY and FYNNEI. The TCR beta CDR3 regions were amplified from RNA transcripts. For the first round of RT-PCR on the TCR CDR3, the HTBI primer set was used together with the Qiagen OneStep RT-PCR kit. Libraries were constructed in a second round of multiplex PCR, after which size selection and purification were carried out. Libraries were sequenced paired-end with 100 bp reads on an Illumina HiSeq2000. The source study handled its data this way. SOAPnuke was used to process the raw data, throwing out any read that contained adapters or uncalled bases, had a mean Phred below 15, or lacked an exact constant-primer or identifier match. COPE v1.2.5 was used to merge the high-quality paired reads, and each unique nucleotide sequence was defined as a clonotype. MiTCR v1.1 was used to align the clonotypes against IMGT TRBV, TRBD and TRBJ reference segments. Analysis was restricted to V-J combinations with a frequency above 0.0001, which covered 98% to 99.2% of repertoires. A TCS score was defined as the ratio of F50 (clonal expansion) to E x V (chaos), with BLOSUM62-based TCRdist applied between CDR3 peptides within each V-J. Welch's t-statistics and random forest reduced around 520 V-J features to around 14, which were used in a naive Bayes classifier (R e1071). The raw public reads went through TCRdb reprocessing: fastp at Q25, MiXCR clone calling, in-frame beta chains kept. Rows merge per CDR3 protein into single entries with the most common DNA and genes. The V and J calls reflect TCRdb's pipeline rather than the authors' work. The sample records approximately 400,000 distinct CDR3 sequences, 15% to 18% of which are singletons. Over 7.5% of the sample lies in the top ten.

Graves' hyperthyroidism was defined as stable when no progression to ophthalmopathy occurred over 18 months of follow-up. Hyperthyroidism patients were newly diagnosed, with disease duration under 2 months, and aged 18 to 65 years. Exclusion was applied to patients with uncontrolled infections, other autoimmune diseases, pregnancy or lactation. Diagnoses relied on clinical symptoms, serum thyroxine and TRAb, thyroid ultrasound and orbital computed tomography. Ficoll-Paque density gradient centrifugation was used to isolate PBMCs from around 10 ml of fresh peripheral blood. Trizol reagent was used to extract total RNA, and RNA quality was then checked on an Agilent 2100 Bioanalyzer. Points the paper makes about the study in general: No statistical method was used to set the sample size in advance, and investigators knew the group allocation. Blood samples also contained most of the expanded thyroid clonotypes (frequency above 0.001), which suggests that blood repertoires may reflect thyroid immune responses. A 13 V-J signature model separated ophthalmopathy from stable hyperthyroidism, with around 91% sensitivity and roughly 81% specificity in cross-validation and 80%/75% in testing. During validation, the model predicted progression to ophthalmopathy a median of about 6.5 months ahead of onset, with almost 71% sensitivity and under 85% specificity.

The origin of this receptor is a young woman with Graves' hyperthyroidism. Source material: blood. Rearrangement joined TRBV2 to TRBJ1-3; no confident D gene assignment can be made. The CDR3 amino acid sequence is: CASTRGLEAGNTIYF. The sequence in DNA is TGTGCCAGCACCCGAGGATTAGAAGCAGGAAACACCATATATTTT.